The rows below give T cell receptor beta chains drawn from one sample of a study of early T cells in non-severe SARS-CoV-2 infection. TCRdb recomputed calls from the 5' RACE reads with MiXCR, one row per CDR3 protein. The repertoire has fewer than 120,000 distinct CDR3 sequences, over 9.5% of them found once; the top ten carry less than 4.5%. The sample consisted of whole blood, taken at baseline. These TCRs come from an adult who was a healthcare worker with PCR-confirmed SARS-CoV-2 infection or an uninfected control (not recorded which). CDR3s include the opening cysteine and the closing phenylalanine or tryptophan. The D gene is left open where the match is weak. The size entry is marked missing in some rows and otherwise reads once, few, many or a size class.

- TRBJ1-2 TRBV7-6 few TGTGCCAGCAGCTCCTATGGTGGTGCGTATGGCTACACCTTC CASSSYGGAYGYTF
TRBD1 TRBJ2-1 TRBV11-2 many TGTGCCAGCAGCTTTACCCCCGGGCGATGGACAGGGGACCACTACAATGAGCAGTTCTTC CASSFTPGRWTGDHYNEQFF
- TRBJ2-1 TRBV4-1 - TGCGCCAGCAGCCAAGAGGGCAGGGGCAATGAGCAGTTCTTC CASSQEGRGNEQFF
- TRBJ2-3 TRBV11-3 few TGTGCCAGCAGCCAACGACTGGGAGGAGATACGCAGTATTTT CASSQRLGGDTQYF
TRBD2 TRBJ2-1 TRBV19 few TGTGCCAGTACACTCCTGGGACTAGCGGGGGGCCACAATGAGCAGTTCTTC CASTLLGLAGGHNEQFF
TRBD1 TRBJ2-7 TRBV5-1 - TGCGCCAGCAGCTCATCGGGACAGGGGGTTTACGAGCAGTACTTC CASSSSGQGVYEQYF
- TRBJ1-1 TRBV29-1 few TGCAGCGTTGAAGGTCCGACAGGCGGATATTCTGAAGCTTTCTTT CSVEGPTGGYSEAFF
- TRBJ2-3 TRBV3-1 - TGTGCCAGCAGGGGGACTTTGGGGGTCGTCACAGATACGCAGTATTTT CASRGTLGVVTDTQYF
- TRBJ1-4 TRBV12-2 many TGTGCAAGTCGCTTACCATGGACAGCAGATGAAAAACTGTTTTTT CASRLPWTADEKLFF
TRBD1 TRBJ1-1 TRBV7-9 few TGTGCCAGCAGCCCCCGAGGACAGGCTGGTTGGGCTTTCTTT CASSPRGQAGWAFF
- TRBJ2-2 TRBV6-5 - TGTGCCAGCAGTTCGCGTAGAGCGAGCGCCGGGGAGCTGTTTTTT CASSSRRASAGELFF
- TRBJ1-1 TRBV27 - TGTGCCAGCAGTTTCGCCCTGTTGACGACTGAAGCTTTCTTT CASSFALLTTEAFF